The 32 T cell receptor beta chains in this list originate from one sample, sequenced in a study of blood T cell repertoires in COVID-19. Data came from immunoSEQ multiplex PCR; TCRdb stores just in-frame clones and leaves some out. The data show about 200,000 clones, about 88% seen once. The specimen sequenced was peripheral blood. The receptors here all came from a man aged 50-60 years with COVID-19, enrolled during active disease.

The chain carries TRBV6-6 and TRBJ1-2; 8 bases are shared with TRBD1. This CDR3 contains 15 residues. CDR1 is MNHNY and CDR2 is SVGAGI in the germline V gene (reference sequence). The junction had 15 bases not matched to a gene; V was cut back by 8 bases and J by 7 bases. CDR3 loop: CASLPRDRPQGGYTF. The CDR3 nucleotides read TGTGCCAGCCTCCCCCGGGACAGGCCCCAGGGTGGCTACACCTTC.

V usage is TRBV19 and J usage is TRBJ2-1; 8 nucleotides align to TRBD1. This CDR3 comprises 14 residues. Germline lookup yields CDR1 LNHDA and CDR2 SQIVND (reference sequence). V trimming: 8 bases; J trimming: 2 bases; junction bases outside the gene matches: 5. CDR3 nucleotides: TGTGCCAGTGCGGACAGGGACACCTACAATGAGCAGTTCTTC. It codes for CASADRDTYNEQFF.

The V call is TRBV10-3, the J call TRBJ1-1, with D uncertain. Germline CDR1 ENHRY, CDR2 SYGVKD. Trimming took off 4 bases at V and 1 base at J, with 10 bases between the two ends. There are 14 residues in the CDR3. The CDR3: CAISATNQNTEAFF. CDR3 in DNA: TGTGCCATCAGTGCAACTAACCAGAACACTGAAGCTTTCTTT.

In nucleotides, the CDR3 is TGTGCCAGCTCGAAGGAGGGGACCTATGGCTACACCTTC. Amino acids: CASSKEGTYGYTF. This sequence joins TRBV18 and TRBJ1-2; D possibly corresponds to TRBD1 (5 bases). Germline-derived CDR1 and CDR2 are KGHSH and LQKENI. This CDR3 spans 13 amino acids. The ends were cut back, 6 bases at V and 4 bases at J, with 12 bases in the middle.

This clone was seen a few times. This chain joins TRBV5-1 and TRBJ1-2, with TRBD1 matching 7 bases. There are 14 residues in the CDR3. Germline CDR1 and CDR2: SGHRS and YFSETQ. The V segment lost 8 bases and the J segment 4 bases; nucleotides outside the gene matches: 11. The CDR3 region has the DNA TGCGCCAGTTCTATGGGACAGTCCTCCTATGGCTACACCTTC. This gives the protein CASSMGQSSYGYTF.

The V gene is TRBV24-1, the J gene TRBJ2-1; 13 bases match TRBD2. The length of the CDR3 is 17 residues. Trimming at V came to 4 bases and at J to 7 bases, leaving 9 bases not matched to a gene. Germline loops: CDR1 KGHDR, CDR2 SFDVKD. The CDR3 DNA is TGTGCCACCAGTGACCAGACTAGCGGGGGGAGGTTGAATGAGCAGTTCTTC. Translated: CATSDQTSGGRLNEQFF.

The chain recombines TRBV18 with TRBJ1-1; D uncertain. The germline gives CDR1 KGHSH, CDR2 LQKENI. V was pared by 3 bases and J by 0 bases, with 17 bases between. This CDR3 contains 17 residues. In DNA, the CDR3 is TGTGCCAGCTCACCTCGCGGGGTGGAGGACGTGAACACTGAAGCTTTCTTT. Its translation is CASSPRGVEDVNTEAFF.

The CDR3 sequence is CATSDYRLAGTTDTQYF. DNA for the CDR3: TGTGCCACCAGTGATTACCGACTAGCGGGGACCACAGATACGCAGTATTTT. This sequence joins TRBV24-1 and TRBJ2-3; 11 positions agree with TRBD2. The junction had 5 bases not matched to a gene; V was cut back by 2 bases and J by 2 bases. The germline V gene encodes CDR1 KGHDR and CDR2 SFDVKD. CDR3 length: 17 amino acids.

This chain links TRBV10-3 with TRBJ2-3, with 9 bases identical to TRBD2. Germline trimming cut 3 bases from V and 5 bases from J; bases unmatched to any gene: 9. The CDR3 is 16 amino acids. Germline CDR1 reads ENHRY; CDR2 reads SYGVKD. The CDR3 is CAISEKGGLARDTQYF. The CDR3 region has the DNA TGTGCCATCAGTGAAAAGGGGGGACTAGCTCGAGATACGCAGTATTTT.

The chain has TRBV4-2 and TRBJ2-5; TRBD1 might be the D (6 bases). Deletions cut 0 bases from V and 1 base from J, with 18 bases between. Germline CDR1 reads LGHNA; CDR2 reads YNFKEQ. The CDR3 is 18 amino acids. CDR3 sequence reads: CASSQDSGQFVLQETQYF. In DNA form, the CDR3 reads TGTGCCAGCAGCCAAGATTCGGGACAATTCGTCCTCCAAGAGACCCAGTACTTC.

The CDR3 DNA reads TGTGCCAGCAGTTACCTAAGGACAGGGGGCAGTGAGCAGTTCTTC. Translated: CASSYLRTGGSEQFF. The V and J genes are TRBV27 and TRBJ2-1; TRBD1 matches 11 bases. The V and J ends lost 4 bases and 9 bases, in that order; junction bases with no gene match: 8. Germline values: CDR1 MNHEY, CDR2 SMNVEV (reference sequence). The CDR3 has 15 residues.

This clone was recorded only once. The J gene is TRBJ2-5, the V gene TRBV7-8; 7 nucleotides agree with TRBD1. The CDR3 spans 14 residues. Losses at the gene ends were 1 base for V and 4 bases for J; bases not matched to a gene: 3. Germline-derived CDR1 and CDR2 are SGHVS and FQNEAQ. CDR3 bases: TGTGCCAGCAGCTTAGGTCAGGGGGTAGAGACCCAGTACTTC. It codes for CASSLGQGVETQYF.

This sequence joins TRBV5-1 and TRBJ2-7, with 8 positions matching TRBD1. CDR3 length equals 15 residues. Per germline, CDR1 SGHRS and CDR2 YFSETQ. The V and J ends lost 0 bases and 3 bases, in that order; junction bases with no gene match: 5. The CDR3 DNA reads TGCGCCAGCAGCTTGGAGGGACAGGTTATCTACGAGCAGTACTTC. Translation gives CASSLEGQVIYEQYF.

V and J are TRBV11-2 and TRBJ2-7; tentative D call: TRBD2 (6 bases). V was clipped by 3 bases and J by 3 bases, with 21 bases between them. CDR3 length: 17 residues. CDR1 is SGHAT and CDR2 is FQNNGV in the germline V gene. CDR3 loop: CASSFSVPSGSYYEQYF. CDR3 coding DNA: TGTGCCAGCAGCTTTTCGGTCCCAAGCGGGTCCTACTACGAGCAGTACTTC.

The chain combines TRBV19 with TRBJ1-3, with unresolved D. The CDR3 runs to 15 residues. Germline V gene lookup returns CDR1 LNHDA and CDR2 SQIVND (reference sequence). The V gene lost 3 bases and the J gene lost 2 bases, with 11 bases spanning the gap. This CDR3 is CASSMVGEPGNTIYF. The CDR3 DNA follows: TGTGCCAGTAGTATGGTCGGTGAACCTGGAAACACCATATATTTT.

The chain employs TRBV10-3 and TRBJ2-1, with 9 bases that match TRBD2. The ends lost 3 bases at V and 6 bases at J; junction bases unmatched: 12. The CDR3 covers 17 residues. The V gene's germline CDR1 is ENHRY and CDR2 SYGVKD. CDR3 residues: CAISDSKGLAGLNEQFF. The CDR3 DNA reads as TGTGCCATCAGTGATTCTAAAGGGCTAGCGGGACTCAATGAGCAGTTCTTC.

The CDR3 here is CASTLGGNTDTQYF. CDR3 sequence (DNA): TGTGCCAGTACCTTGGGCGGGAACACAGATACGCAGTATTTT. The chain joins TRBV19 to TRBJ2-3; TRBD2 might be the D (6 bases). The CDR3 sequence is 14 residues long. Germline CDR1 LNHDA, CDR2 SQIVND (reference sequence). V shed 7 bases and J shed 2 bases, with 13 bases lying between them.

The rearrangement links TRBV29-1 to TRBJ2-3; TRBD2 agrees at 10 bases. Trimming cost V 6 bases and J 0 bases; bases outside gene matches: 3. This CDR3 has 14 residues. CDR1 and CDR2 (germline): SQVTM, ANQGSEA. The CDR3 region is CSVMGLASTDTQYF. The CDR3 DNA reads as TGCAGCGTCATGGGACTAGCGAGCACAGATACGCAGTATTTT.

The chain links TRBV11-2 to TRBJ2-1; 7 nucleotides agree with TRBD1. The V and J ends lost 7 bases and 4 bases, in that order; junction bases with no gene match: 7. In germline, CDR1 is SGHAT, CDR2 FQNNGV. CDR3 length: 14 amino acids. This CDR3 is CASMTGPEYNEQFF. CDR3 nucleotide sequence: TGTGCCAGCATGACAGGGCCTGAGTACAATGAGCAGTTCTTC.

CDR3 region: CASSETGEVETQYF. The CDR3 DNA is TGTGCCAGCAGTGAGACAGGGGAGGTAGAGACCCAGTACTTC. The genes are TRBV25-1 and TRBJ2-5, with TRBD1 identical over 8 bases. Trimming removed 3 bases from V and 4 bases from J; junction bases left unmatched: 4. CDR1 is MGHDK, CDR2 SYGVNS, per germline. The CDR3 consists of 14 residues.

V is TRBV27 and J is TRBJ1-1; D may be TRBD1 (5 bases). Germline CDR1 and CDR2: MNHEY and SMNVEV (reference sequence). Trimming stripped 2 bases from V and 1 base from J, with 5 bases between. CDR3 length: 13 amino acids. The chain's CDR3 is CASSLGQNTEAFF. The CDR3 nucleotides are TGTGCCAGCAGTTTAGGACAGAACACTGAAGCTTTCTTT.

The table lists this clone with a count of one. The rearrangement uses TRBV7-8 and TRBJ1-6; 11 bases line up with TRBD1. Looked up from germline, CDR1 is SGHVS and CDR2 is FQNEAQ. Germline trimming cut 5 bases from V and 0 bases from J; bases unmatched to any gene: 3. The CDR3 has 17 amino acids. CDR3 amino acids: CASSRGTGGSYNSPLHF. In DNA form, the CDR3 reads TGTGCCAGCAGCCGAGGGACAGGGGGCTCCTATAATTCACCCCTCCACTTT.

The genes are TRBV28 and TRBJ1-4, with TRBD1 as a possible D gene (5 bases). V lost 5 bases, J lost 7 bases, and 17 bases lay in between. The CDR3 has 15 residues. Germline assignment: CDR1 MDHEN and CDR2 SYDVKM. In nucleotides, the CDR3 is TGTGCCAGCAGTCTCCCCCAGGGTTGGGTTGAAAAACTGTTTTTT. Amino acids: CASSLPQGWVEKLFF.

The chain carries TRBV5-4 and TRBJ2-6, with a weak D call TRBD2 (5 bases). CDR1 SGHNT and CDR2 YYREEE come from the germline V gene (reference sequence). The CDR3 is 18 amino acids. V dropped 0 bases and J dropped 0 bases, with 13 bases sitting between them. The CDR3 DNA sequence: TGTGCCAGCAGCTTGGAGGCGGGCATTGTCTCTGGGGCCAACGTCCTGACTTTC. It encodes CASSLEAGIVSGANVLTF.

This clone came up once. The sample holds other DNA sequences that translate to the same CDR3. This chain uses TRBV24-1 with TRBJ2-3; 10 bases are a match to TRBD1. The germline gives CDR1 KGHDR, CDR2 SFDVKD. Trimming cost V 7 bases and J 3 bases; bases outside gene matches: 6. The CDR3 has 15 amino acids. This chain's CDR3 is CATSPGQGPTDTQYF. The CDR3 DNA sequence: TGTGCCACCAGCCCGGGACAGGGGCCTACAGATACGCAGTATTTT.

J is TRBJ2-2 and V is TRBV28; 9 nucleotides match TRBD1. The ends lost 2 bases at V and 3 bases at J; junction bases unmatched: 7. The CDR3 covers 17 residues. In germline, CDR1 is MDHEN, CDR2 SYDVKM. The CDR3 sequence is CASSLSPGQGYTGELFF. The CDR3 nucleotides read TGTGCCAGCAGTTTAAGCCCGGGACAGGGATACACCGGGGAGCTGTTTTTT. The whole variable domain, remainder taken from reference TRBV28 and TRBJ2-2, is DVKVTQSSRYLVKRTGEKVFLECVQDMDHENMFWYRQDPGLGLRLIYFSYDVKMKEKGDIPEGYSVSREKKERFSLILESASTNQTSMYLCASSLSPGQGYTGELFFGEGSRLTVL.

The J gene is TRBJ1-3, the V gene TRBV30, with unresolved D. The CDR3 runs 14 residues. V lost 4 bases and J lost 0, with 10 bases in between. Germline V gene sequence: CDR1 GTSNPN, CDR2 SVGIG (reference sequence). The CDR3 sequence is CAWKGDLSGNTIYF. Written as DNA, the CDR3 is TGTGCCTGGAAGGGAGATCTCTCTGGAAACACCATATATTTT.

V and J are TRBV3-1 (or the pseudogene TRBV3-2) and TRBJ1-5; TRBD1 matches 8 bases. V lost 0 bases to trimming and J lost 0 bases; unmatched junction nucleotides: 7. CDR3 length: 18 amino acids. Germline V gene lookup returns CDR1 LGHDT and CDR2 YNNKEL (reference sequence). CDR3 protein: CASSQEQGGGRSNQPQHF. The DNA for the CDR3 is TGTGCCAGCAGCCAAGAACAGGGGGGGGGTCGTAGCAATCAGCCCCAGCATTTT.

The V and J genes are TRBV9 and TRBJ1-1, with unresolved D. V was trimmed by 0 bases and J by 2 bases, leaving 11 bases between them. The CDR3 loop spans 15 amino acids. Germline CDR1 reads SGDLS; CDR2 reads YYNGEE. In DNA form, the CDR3 reads TGTGCCAGCAGCGTAGGGGTGGTGGGCAACACTGAAGCTTTCTTT. It yields the protein CASSVGVVGNTEAFF.

The rearrangement uses TRBV5-1 and TRBJ1-1; tentative D call: TRBD1 (5 bases). The CDR3 runs to 15 residues. The ends were cut back, 4 bases at V and 4 bases at J, with 17 bases in the middle. CDR1 is SGHRS, CDR2 YFSETQ, per germline. The CDR3 DNA sequence: TGCGCCAGCAGCACCACCACGACAGTGGGCACTGAAGCTTTCTTT. Protein sequence: CASSTTTTVGTEAFF.

The CDR3 sequence: CASSLDSSSGNTIYF. The DNA of the CDR3 is TGTGCCAGCAGTTTAGACAGCAGCTCTGGAAACACCATATATTTT. The chain uses TRBV6-5 and TRBJ1-3; tentative D call: TRBD1 (5 bases). Trimming removed 4 bases from V and 0 bases from J, with 10 bases in between. The CDR3 contains 15 residues. Germline CDR1 MNHEY, CDR2 SVGAGI.

This clone was detected only a few times. This chain connects TRBV5-4 to TRBJ1-3; 9 nucleotides match TRBD1. Per the germline V gene, CDR1 is SGHNT and CDR2 is YYREEE (reference sequence). The CDR3 is 17 amino acids. Trimming removed 3 bases from V and 1 base from J; junction bases left unmatched: 8. CDR3 DNA: TGTGCCAGCAGCTCGCCGGGACAGGGCCAATCTGGAAACACCATATATTTT. Protein sequence: CASSSPGQGQSGNTIYF.